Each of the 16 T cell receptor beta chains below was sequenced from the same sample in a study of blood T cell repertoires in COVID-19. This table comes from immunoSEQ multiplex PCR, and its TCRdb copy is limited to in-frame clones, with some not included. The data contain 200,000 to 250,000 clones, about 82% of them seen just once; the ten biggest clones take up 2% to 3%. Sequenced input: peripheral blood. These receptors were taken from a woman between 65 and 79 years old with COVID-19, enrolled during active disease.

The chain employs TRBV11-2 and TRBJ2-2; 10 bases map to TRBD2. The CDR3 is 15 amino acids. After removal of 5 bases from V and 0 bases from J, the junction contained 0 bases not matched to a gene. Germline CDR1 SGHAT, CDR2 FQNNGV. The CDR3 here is CASSLAGANTGELFF. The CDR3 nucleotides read TGTGCCAGCAGCCTAGCGGGGGCGAACACCGGGGAGCTGTTTTTT.

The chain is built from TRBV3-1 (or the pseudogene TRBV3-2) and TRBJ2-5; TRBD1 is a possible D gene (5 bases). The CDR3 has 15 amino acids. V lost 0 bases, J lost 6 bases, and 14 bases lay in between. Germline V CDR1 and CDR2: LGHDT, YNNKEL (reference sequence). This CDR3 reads CASSQDLSQGQTQYF. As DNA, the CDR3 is TGTGCCAGCAGCCAAGATCTCTCTCAGGGTCAGACCCAGTACTTC.

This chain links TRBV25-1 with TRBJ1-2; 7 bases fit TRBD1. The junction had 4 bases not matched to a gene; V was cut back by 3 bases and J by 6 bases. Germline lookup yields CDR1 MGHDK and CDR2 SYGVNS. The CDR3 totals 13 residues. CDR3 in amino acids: CASSEQGVDGYTF. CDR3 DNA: TGTGCCAGCAGTGAGCAGGGGGTAGATGGCTACACCTTC.

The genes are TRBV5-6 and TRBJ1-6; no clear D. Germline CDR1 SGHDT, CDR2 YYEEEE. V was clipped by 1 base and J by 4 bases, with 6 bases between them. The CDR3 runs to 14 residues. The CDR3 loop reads CASSLTEYNSPLHF. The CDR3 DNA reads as TGTGCCAGCAGCTTGACAGAGTATAATTCACCCCTCCACTTT.

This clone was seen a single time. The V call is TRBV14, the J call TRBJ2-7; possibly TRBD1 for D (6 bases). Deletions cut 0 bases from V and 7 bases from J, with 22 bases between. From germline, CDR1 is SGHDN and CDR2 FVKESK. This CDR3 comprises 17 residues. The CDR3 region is CASSQDRFRGRSEEQYF. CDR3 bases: TGTGCCAGCAGCCAAGATCGGTTCAGGGGCAGATCCGAAGAGCAGTACTTC.

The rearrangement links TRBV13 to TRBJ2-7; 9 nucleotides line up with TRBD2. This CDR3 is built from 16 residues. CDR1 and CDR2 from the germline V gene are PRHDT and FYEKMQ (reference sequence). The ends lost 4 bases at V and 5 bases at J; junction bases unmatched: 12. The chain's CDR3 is CASSSYRAGGPHEQYF. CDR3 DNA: TGTGCCAGCAGCTCCTACCGGGCGGGGGGGCCCCACGAGCAGTACTTC.

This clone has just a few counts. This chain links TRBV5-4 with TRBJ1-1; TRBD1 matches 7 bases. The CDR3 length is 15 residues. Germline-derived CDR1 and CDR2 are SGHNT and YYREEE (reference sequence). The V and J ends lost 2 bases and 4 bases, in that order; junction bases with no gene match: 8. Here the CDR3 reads CASSFRQGEVTEAFF. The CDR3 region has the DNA TGTGCCAGCAGCTTCCGACAGGGAGAGGTCACTGAAGCTTTCTTT.

DNA for the CDR3: TGTGCTAGTGGGGAGGCGAGCGGGGGGGCAGAAGATACGCAGTATTTT. It yields the protein CASGEASGGAEDTQYF. This chain links TRBV12-5 with TRBJ2-3; 10 bases map to TRBD2. Germline lookup yields CDR1 LGHNT and CDR2 FRNRAP. This CDR3 is built from 16 residues. V shed 6 bases and J 5 bases; nucleotides not matched to a gene: 11.

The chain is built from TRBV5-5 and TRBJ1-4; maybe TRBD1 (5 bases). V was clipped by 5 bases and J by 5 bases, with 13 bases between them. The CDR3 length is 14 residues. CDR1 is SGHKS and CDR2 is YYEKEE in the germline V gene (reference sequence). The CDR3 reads CASRAGLGNEKLFF. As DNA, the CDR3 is TGTGCCAGCAGGGCAGGGTTGGGAAATGAAAAACTGTTTTTT.

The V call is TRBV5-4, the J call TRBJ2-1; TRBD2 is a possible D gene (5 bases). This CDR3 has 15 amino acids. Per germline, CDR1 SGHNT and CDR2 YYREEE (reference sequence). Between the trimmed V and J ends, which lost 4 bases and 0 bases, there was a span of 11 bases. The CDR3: CASSGTSNSYNEQFF. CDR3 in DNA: TGTGCCAGCAGCGGAACTAGTAACTCCTACAATGAGCAGTTCTTC. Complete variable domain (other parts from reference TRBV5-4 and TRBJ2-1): ETGVTQSPTHLIKTRGQQVTLRCSSQSGHNTVSWYQQALGQGPQFIFQYYREEENGRGNFPPRFSGLQFPNYSSELNVNALELDDSALYLCASSGTSNSYNEQFFGPGTRLTVL.

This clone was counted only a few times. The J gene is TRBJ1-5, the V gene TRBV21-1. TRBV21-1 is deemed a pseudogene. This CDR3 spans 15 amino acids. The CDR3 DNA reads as TGTGCCAGCAGCAAACTCTTATGGGGAGGTCAGCCCCAGCATTTT. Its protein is CASSKLLWGGQPQHF.

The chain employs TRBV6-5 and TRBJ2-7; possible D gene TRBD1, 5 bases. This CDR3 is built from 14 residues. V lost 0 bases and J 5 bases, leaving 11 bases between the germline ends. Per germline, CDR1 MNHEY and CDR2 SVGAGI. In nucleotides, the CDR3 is TGTGCCAGCAGTTACTCAGCCCCAGGGAACGAGCAGTACTTC. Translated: CASSYSAPGNEQYF.

CDR3 residues: CASREGLAGGRQETQYF. In nucleotides, the CDR3 is TGTGCCAGCAGGGAGGGACTAGCGGGGGGCCGGCAAGAGACCCAGTACTTC. The rearrangement joins TRBV7-2 to TRBJ2-5; 15 bases map to TRBD2. Looked up from germline, CDR1 is SGHTA and CDR2 is FQGNSA. The CDR3 has 17 amino acids. The V and J ends lost 6 bases and 2 bases, in that order; junction bases with no gene match: 7. The full variable domain, rest sourced from reference TRBV7-2 and TRBJ2-5, is GAGVSQSPSNKVTEKGKDVELRCDPISGHTALYWYRQSLGQGLEFLIYFQGNSAPDKSGLPSDRFSAERTGGSVSTLTIQRTQQEDSAVYLCASREGLAGGRQETQYFGPGTRLLVL.

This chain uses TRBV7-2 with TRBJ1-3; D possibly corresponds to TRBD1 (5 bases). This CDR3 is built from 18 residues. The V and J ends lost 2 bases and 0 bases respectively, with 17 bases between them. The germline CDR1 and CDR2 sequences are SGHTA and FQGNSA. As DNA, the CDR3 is TGTGCCAGCAGCTTACTCGGGGGGTTTTTCCTCTCTGGAAACACCATATATTTT. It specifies CASSLLGGFFLSGNTIYF.

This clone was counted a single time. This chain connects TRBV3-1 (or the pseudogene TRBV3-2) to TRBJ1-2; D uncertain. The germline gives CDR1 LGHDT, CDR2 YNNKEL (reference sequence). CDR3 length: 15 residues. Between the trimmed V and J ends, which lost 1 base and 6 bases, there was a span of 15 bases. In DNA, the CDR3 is TGTGCCAGCAGCCAAGGGAGCCGCCCGCCGCATGGCTACACCTTC. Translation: CASSQGSRPPHGYTF.

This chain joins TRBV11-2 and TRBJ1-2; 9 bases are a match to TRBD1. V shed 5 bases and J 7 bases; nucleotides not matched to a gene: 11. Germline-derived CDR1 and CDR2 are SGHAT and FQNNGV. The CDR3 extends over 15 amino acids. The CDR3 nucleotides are TGTGCCAGCAGCCTCACAGGGGGCGTTAACGGTGGCTACACCTTC. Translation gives CASSLTGGVNGGYTF.